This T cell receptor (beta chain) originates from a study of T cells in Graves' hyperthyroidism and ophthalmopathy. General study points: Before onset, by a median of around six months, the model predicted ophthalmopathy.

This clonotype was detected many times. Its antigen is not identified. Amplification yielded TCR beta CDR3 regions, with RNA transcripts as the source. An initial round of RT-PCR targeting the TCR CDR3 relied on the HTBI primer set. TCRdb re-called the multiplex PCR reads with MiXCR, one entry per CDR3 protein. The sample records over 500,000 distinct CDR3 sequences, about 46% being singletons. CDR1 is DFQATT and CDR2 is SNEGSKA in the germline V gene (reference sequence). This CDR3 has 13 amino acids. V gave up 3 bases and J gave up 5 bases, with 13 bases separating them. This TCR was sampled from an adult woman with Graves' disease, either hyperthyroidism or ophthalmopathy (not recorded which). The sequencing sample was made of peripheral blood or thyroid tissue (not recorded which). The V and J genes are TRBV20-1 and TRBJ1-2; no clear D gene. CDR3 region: CSASLAGAYGYTF. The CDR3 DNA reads TGCAGTGCTAGTCTGGCGGGCGCATATGGCTACACCTTC.